The clone carrying this TCR beta chain was observed at least ten times. The target antigen is unknown. Arm-PCR of CDR3 regions and iRepertoire HTBI primers were used to build TCR beta libraries. One entry per CDR3 protein results from TCRdb running MiXCR on the multiplex PCR reads. The repertoire holds about 420,000 distinct CDR3 sequences, around 17% seen once, with roughly 23% in the top ten. These data come from a study of regulatory T cells in long-lasting Graves disease. V dropped 1 base and J dropped 3; count of bases not matched to a gene: 5. The CDR3 is 15 residues long. In germline, CDR1 is SGHTA, CDR2 FQGTGA. Overall study findings and caveats: Persistent patients shared some 2,900 public clonotypes among themselves. Newly diagnosed patients shared fewer, at approximately 970. TRBV28, TRBJ1-2 and TRBJ2-5 were segments that persistent disease favored. Few sampled subjects may have lowered accuracy.

Noted time point: newly diagnosed GD, antithyroid drugs for less than 3 months. PBMC RNA was the source of the TCR library. This same sample was also taken into another study, of T cells in Graves' hyperthyroidism and ophthalmopathy. From that study: In the blood, most expanded thyroid clonotypes above 0.001 appeared as well.

The sample here was peripheral blood mononuclear cells (PBMCs), taken at new diagnosis, from a patient treated with antithyroid drugs. This chain joins TRBV7-3 and TRBJ2-7, with 8 nucleotides matching TRBD2. This receptor was obtained from a woman between 18 and 29 years old with Graves disease. CDR3 DNA sequence: TGTGCCAGCAGCTTAAGTCCGGGAGGGCACTACGAGCAGTACTTC. It is translated as CASSLSPGGHYEQYF.